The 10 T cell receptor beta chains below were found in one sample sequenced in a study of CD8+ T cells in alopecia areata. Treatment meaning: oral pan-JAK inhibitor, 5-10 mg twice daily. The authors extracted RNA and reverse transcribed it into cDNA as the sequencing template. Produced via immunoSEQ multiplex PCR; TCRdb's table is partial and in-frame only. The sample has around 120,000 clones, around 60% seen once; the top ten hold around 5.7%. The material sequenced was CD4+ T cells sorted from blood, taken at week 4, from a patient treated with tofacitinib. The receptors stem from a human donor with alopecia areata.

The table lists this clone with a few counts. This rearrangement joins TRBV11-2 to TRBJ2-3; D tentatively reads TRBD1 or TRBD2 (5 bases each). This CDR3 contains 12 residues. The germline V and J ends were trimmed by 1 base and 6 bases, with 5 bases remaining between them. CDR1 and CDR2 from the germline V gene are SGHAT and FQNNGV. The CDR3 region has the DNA TGTGCCAGCAGCTTAGGGGGGGATACGCAGTATTTT. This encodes CASSLGGDTQYF.

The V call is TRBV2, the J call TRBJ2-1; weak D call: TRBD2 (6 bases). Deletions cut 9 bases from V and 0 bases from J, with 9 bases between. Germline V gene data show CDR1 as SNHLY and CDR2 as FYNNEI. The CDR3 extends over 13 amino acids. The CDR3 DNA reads TGTGCCAGTCTAGCGAGCTCCTACAATGAGCAGTTCTTC. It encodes CASLASSYNEQFF.

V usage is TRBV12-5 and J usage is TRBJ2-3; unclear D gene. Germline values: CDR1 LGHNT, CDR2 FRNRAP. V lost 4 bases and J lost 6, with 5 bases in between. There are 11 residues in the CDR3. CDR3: CASGSSDTQYF. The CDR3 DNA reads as TGTGCTAGTGGTTCTTCCGATACGCAGTATTTT.

CDR3 sequence (DNA): TGCGCCAGCAGCCAAGATCGAGGAAGGCGGCAGTACTTC. Its protein product is CASSQDRGRRQYF. The chain joins TRBV4-3 to TRBJ2-7; D is unresolved. V was clipped by 0 bases and J by 9 bases, with 12 bases between them. This CDR3 spans 13 amino acids. Germline values: CDR1 LGHNA, CDR2 YSLEER.

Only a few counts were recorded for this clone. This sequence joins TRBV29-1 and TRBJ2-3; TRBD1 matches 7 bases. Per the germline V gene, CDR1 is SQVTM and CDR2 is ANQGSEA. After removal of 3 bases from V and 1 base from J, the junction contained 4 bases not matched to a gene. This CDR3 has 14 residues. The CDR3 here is CSVEDRSRTDTQYF. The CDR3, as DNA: TGCAGCGTTGAGGACAGGTCCCGCACAGATACGCAGTATTTT.

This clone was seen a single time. DNA of the CDR3: TGTGCCAGCATAGGTCTAGCGGTTGTGAAGCTGGCAGCTTTCTTT. It specifies CASIGLAVVKLAAFF. The chain carries TRBV25-1 and TRBJ1-1; D is ambiguous. Trimming left V 7 bases short and J 10 bases short, with 25 bases between. The germline CDR1 and CDR2 sequences are MGHDK and SYGVNS. The CDR3 loop spans 15 amino acids.

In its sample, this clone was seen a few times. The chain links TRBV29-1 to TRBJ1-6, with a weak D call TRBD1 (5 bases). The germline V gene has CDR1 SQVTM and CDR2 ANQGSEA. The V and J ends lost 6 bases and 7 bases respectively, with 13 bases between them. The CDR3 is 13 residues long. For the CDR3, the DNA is TGCAGCGTCCTGCCAGGGTTCAATTCACCCCTCCACTTT. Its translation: CSVLPGFNSPLHF.

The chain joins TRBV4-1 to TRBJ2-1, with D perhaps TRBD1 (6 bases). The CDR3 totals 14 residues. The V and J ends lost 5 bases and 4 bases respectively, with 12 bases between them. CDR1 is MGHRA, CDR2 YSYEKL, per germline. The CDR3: CASSRARGYNEQFF. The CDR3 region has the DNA TGCGCCAGCAGCAGGGCTAGGGGGTACAATGAGCAGTTCTTC.

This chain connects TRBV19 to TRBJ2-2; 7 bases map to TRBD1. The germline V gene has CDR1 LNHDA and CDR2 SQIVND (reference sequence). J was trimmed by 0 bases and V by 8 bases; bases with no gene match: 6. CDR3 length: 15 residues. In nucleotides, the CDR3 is TGTGCCAGTGGCCAACAGGGGTCGAACACCGGGGAGCTGTTTTTT. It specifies CASGQQGSNTGELFF. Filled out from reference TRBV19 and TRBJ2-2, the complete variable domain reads DGGITQSPKYLFRKEGQNVTLSCEQNLNHDAMYWYRQDPGQGLRLIYYSQIVNDFQKGDIAEGYSVSREKKESFPLTVTSAQKNPTAFYLCASGQQGSNTGELFFGEGSRLTVL.

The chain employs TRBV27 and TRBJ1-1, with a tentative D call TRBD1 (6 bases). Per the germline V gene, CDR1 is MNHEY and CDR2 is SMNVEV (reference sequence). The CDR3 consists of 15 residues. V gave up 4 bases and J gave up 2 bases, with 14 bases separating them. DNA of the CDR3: TGTGCCAGCAGTTCAGCAGGGGTAGGTAACACTGAAGCTTTCTTT. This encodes CASSSAGVGNTEAFF.